The source of this T cell receptor beta chain is a study of T cell changes during pregnancy in multiple sclerosis. The protocol was immunoSEQ multiplex PCR, while the TCRdb copy is restricted to in-frame clones and leaves out a portion. The top ten hold under 4.5% of the sample, which has about 40,000 clones, around nine tenths seen once. Per germline, CDR1 LGHNA and CDR2 YSLEER. The CDR3 covers 17 residues. Between the trimmed V and J ends, which lost 0 bases and 2 bases, there was a span of 13 bases. Specimen: CD8+ T cells from peripheral blood mononuclear cells, collected in the first trimester of pregnancy. The receptor was derived from a female donor with multiple sclerosis, enrolled in a pregnancy study. The chain links TRBV4-3 to TRBJ1-4, with D perhaps matching TRBD1 (6 bases). In DNA form, the CDR3 reads TGCGCCAGCAGCCAAGATTGGGGGACACGGACTAATGAAAAACTGTTTTTT. This codes for CASSQDWGTRTNEKLFF.